One sample yielded the 28 T cell receptor beta chains listed below, sequenced in a study of cytomegalovirus exposure and HLA in healthy donors. PCR amplification relied on 60 Vbeta primers (plus 13 Jbeta primers). Data came from immunoSEQ multiplex PCR; TCRdb stores just in-frame clones and leaves some out. The data contain some 130,000 clones, around 79% of them singletons. The specimen was PBMCs. These receptors all stem from a man in his forties in good health and CMV-seropositive.

A note on this clone: The sample contains more than one DNA sequence encoding this CDR3. The V and J genes are TRBV7-9 and TRBJ2-6; D is uncertain. V lost 4 bases and J 0 bases, leaving 4 bases between the germline ends. CDR1 and CDR2 (germline): SEHNR, FQNEAQ (reference sequence). The CDR3 contains 14 residues. The CDR3: CASSSNSGANVLTF. Written as DNA, the CDR3 is TGTGCCAGCAGCTCTAACTCTGGGGCCAACGTCCTGACTTTC.

Turning to this clone: At one of its ends the junction is not consistent with the germline gene, which may arise from a read error. The chain employs TRBV7-9 and TRBJ1-2; no reliable D call. Per the germline V gene, CDR1 is SEHNR and CDR2 is FQNEAQ (reference sequence). CDR3 length: 12 amino acids. The CDR3 protein is CSSSLEADGYTF. CDR3 in DNA: TGTTCCAGCAGCTTGGAGGCGGATGGCTACACCTTC. Drawing the rest from reference TRBV7-9 and TRBJ1-2, the complete variable domain is DTGVSQNPRHKITKRGQNVTFRCDPISEHNRLYWYRQTLGQGPEFLTYFQNEAQLEKSRLLSDRFSAERPKGSFSTLEIQRTEQGDSAMYLCSSSLEADGYTFGSGTRLTVV.

The chain recombines TRBV5-1 with TRBJ2-7; 12 positions match TRBD2. CDR1 is SGHRS, CDR2 YFSETQ, per germline. Trimming cost V 0 bases and J 1 base; bases outside gene matches: 5. The CDR3 runs to 17 residues. This chain's CDR3 is CASSLGLAGVQSYEQYF. For the CDR3, the DNA is TGCGCCAGCAGCTTGGGACTAGCGGGAGTCCAATCCTACGAGCAGTACTTC.

The J gene is TRBJ2-1, the V gene TRBV2, with TRBD2 matching 11 bases. Germline assignment: CDR1 SNHLY and CDR2 FYNNEI. The CDR3 contains 18 residues. Losses at the gene ends were 2 bases for V and 6 bases for J; bases not matched to a gene: 12. The DNA of the CDR3 is TGTGCCAGCAGTGAAAGAAGGGTGGCTAGCGGGAGGAGCAATGAGCAGTTCTTC. It encodes CASSERRVASGRSNEQFF.

The rearrangement joins TRBV18 to TRBJ2-3; 8 bases match TRBD2. V was clipped by 6 bases and J by 2 bases; unmatched bases: 13. The CDR3 has 17 residues. Germline CDR1 is KGHSH and CDR2 is LQKENI. The CDR3: CASSTRNSGIYTDTQYF. CDR3 coding DNA: TGTGCCAGCTCTACCCGGAATAGCGGGATATACACAGATACGCAGTATTTT.

This clone is medium-sized in the sample. This chain uses TRBV5-1 with TRBJ1-4; possible D gene TRBD1, 6 bases. The CDR3 totals 16 residues. The germline V and J ends were trimmed by 0 bases and 0 bases, with 9 bases remaining between them. CDR1 and CDR2 (germline): SGHRS, YFSETQ. The CDR3 spells CASSLAGQPTNEKLFF. The CDR3 DNA is TGCGCCAGCAGCTTGGCCGGACAGCCAACTAATGAAAAACTGTTTTTT.

The chain recombines TRBV6-5 with TRBJ1-5; D not certain. The germline V gene has CDR1 MNHEY and CDR2 SVGAGI. The V end lost 5 bases, the J end lost 7 bases, and 15 bases lay between the germline ends. CDR3 size: 14 residues. The CDR3 sequence is CASSERSPYQPQHF. The DNA for the CDR3 is TGTGCCAGCAGTGAAAGGAGCCCCTACCAGCCCCAGCATTTT.

This clone was detected a few times. The CDR3 is CASSPYPPGDYGYTF. CDR3 DNA: TGTGCCAGCTCACCATACCCCCCGGGGGACTATGGCTACACCTTC. The chain uses TRBV18 and TRBJ1-2, with D possibly being TRBD1 (5 bases). Germline CDR1 and CDR2: KGHSH and LQKENI. V was pared by 2 bases and J by 3 bases, with 13 bases between. This CDR3 comprises 15 residues.

The gene calls are TRBV4-1 and TRBJ1-5; perhaps TRBD1 as D (6 bases). V was pared by 0 bases and J by 7 bases, with 28 bases between. This CDR3 contains 20 residues. Looked up from germline, CDR1 is MGHRA and CDR2 is YSYEKL. CDR3 in DNA: TGCGCCAGCAGCCAAGATAGAGACCTATCTACCAGGGGCCCGGGGCAGCCCCAGCATTTT. Protein: CASSQDRDLSTRGPGQPQHF.

The CDR3 is CASSASLGTLRYEQYF. The CDR3 DNA reads TGTGCCAGCAGCGCTTCCCTCGGGACTTTACGTTACGAGCAGTACTTC. This sequence joins TRBV28 and TRBJ2-7; D possibly corresponds to TRBD2 (6 bases). Trimming took 6 bases from V and 4 from J, leaving 22 bases between them. From germline, CDR1 is MDHEN and CDR2 SYDVKM. There are 16 residues in the CDR3.

V is TRBV7-8 and J is TRBJ1-4; possible D gene TRBD1, 6 bases. This CDR3 has 14 residues. V lost 8 bases and J 6 bases, leaving 16 bases between the germline ends. CDR1 is SGHVS, CDR2 FQNEAQ, per germline. The CDR3 DNA reads TGTGCCAGCCTATTAAGGGCAGGGGATGAAAAACTGTTTTTT. Translating it yields CASLLRAGDEKLFF.

This chain joins TRBV6-1 and TRBJ1-1, with 9 bases matching TRBD1. The V segment lost 3 bases and the J segment 1 base; nucleotides outside the gene matches: 12. CDR3 size: 18 residues. Germline-derived CDR1 and CDR2 are MNHNS and SASEGT. CDR3 region: CASSDRPGTGKKNTEAFF. The CDR3, as DNA: TGTGCCAGCAGTGATAGGCCCGGGACAGGGAAGAAGAACACTGAAGCTTTCTTT.

Turning to this clone: This CDR3 is also generated by other DNA sequences in the sample. The chain joins TRBV27 to TRBJ2-7; D unclear. Trimming shortened V by 2 bases and J by 1 base, and 9 bases separated the two germline ends. CDR3 length: 14 residues. Germline V CDR1 and CDR2: MNHEY, SMNVEV (reference sequence). CDR3 DNA sequence: TGTGCCAGCAGTTTAATTGGCAGTTCCTACGAGCAGTACTTC. Its translation: CASSLIGSSYEQYF.

This clone was counted only a few times. V gene TRBV5-1 combines with J gene TRBJ2-7; 15 bases agree with TRBD2. The J segment lost 9 bases and the V segment lost 4 bases, leaving 11 bases of the junction unmatched. The CDR3 covers 16 residues. Germline V lookup: CDR1 SGHRS, CDR2 YFSETQ. The CDR3 protein is CASSRAPGLAGGGQYF. The CDR3 nucleotides read TGCGCCAGCAGCCGCGCCCCGGGACTAGCGGGAGGAGGGCAGTACTTC.

CDR3 residues: CATSRIYRDEAFF. The CDR3 region has the DNA TGTGCCACCAGCAGAATCTACAGGGATGAAGCTTTCTTT. The rearrangement uses TRBV15 and TRBJ1-1, with D maybe TRBD1 (6 bases). Germline CDR1 LNHNV, CDR2 YYDKDF (reference sequence). V was clipped by 2 bases and J by 7 bases, with 11 bases between them. The CDR3 consists of 13 residues.

This clone was observed a single time. J is TRBJ2-5 and V is TRBV19; D possibly corresponds to TRBD2 (6 bases). This CDR3 region has 13 residues. V was shortened by 6 bases and J by 5 bases, with 13 bases between the two germline ends. Looked up from germline, CDR1 is LNHDA and CDR2 is SQIVND (reference sequence). The CDR3 loop is CASSQGGGETQYF. The CDR3 region has the DNA TGTGCCAGTAGCCAAGGTGGGGGGGAGACCCAGTACTTC.

V usage is TRBV5-5 and J usage is TRBJ2-5; maybe TRBD2 (5 bases). There are 17 residues in the CDR3. V dropped 0 bases and J dropped 5 bases, with 20 bases sitting between them. Per the germline V gene, CDR1 is SGHKS and CDR2 is YYEKEE (reference sequence). CDR3 nucleotides: TGTGCCAGCAGCTTGGTCCTAGCTCCTTGGGATCGGGAGACCCAGTACTTC. This sequence encodes CASSLVLAPWDRETQYF. Together with reference TRBV5-5 and TRBJ2-5, the CDR3 gives the full variable domain: DAGVTQSPTHLIKTRGQQVTLRCSPISGHKSVSWYQQVLGQGPQFIFQYYEKEERGRGNFPDRFSARQFPNYSSELNVNALLLGDSALYLCASSLVLAPWDRETQYFGPGTRLLVL.

The gene calls are TRBV6-1 and TRBJ1-3; 9 positions match TRBD1. Germline V lookup: CDR1 MNHNS, CDR2 SASEGT. The J segment lost 4 bases and the V segment lost 3 bases, leaving 10 bases of the junction unmatched. The CDR3 covers 17 residues. The CDR3, as DNA: TGTGCCAGCAGTGAGGCGGGACAGGGAGTCGGGGGAAACACCATATATTTT. Its protein product is CASSEAGQGVGGNTIYF.

The chain has TRBV19 and TRBJ2-7; 9 bases are a match to TRBD1. The junction had 6 bases not matched to a gene; V was cut back by 6 bases and J by 3 bases. Germline-derived CDR1 and CDR2 are LNHDA and SQIVND (reference sequence). The CDR3 totals 14 residues. The CDR3 here is CASRRDRDDYEQYF. The CDR3 region has the DNA TGTGCCAGTAGAAGGGACAGGGACGACTACGAGCAGTACTTC.

This chain uses TRBV28 with TRBJ2-2; D is ambiguous. CDR3 size: 13 residues. Germline loops: CDR1 MDHEN, CDR2 SYDVKM. The V end lost 1 base, the J end lost 6 bases, and 6 bases lay between the germline ends. The CDR3 DNA sequence: TGTGCCAGCAGTTTATATGAGGCCGGGGAGCTGTTTTTT. It translates to CASSLYEAGELFF.

The chain carries TRBV27 and TRBJ2-7, with 13 bases fitting TRBD2. Losses at the gene ends were 2 bases for V and 3 bases for J; bases not matched to a gene: 4. The germline V gene encodes CDR1 MNHEY and CDR2 SMNVEV (reference sequence). The CDR3 covers 16 residues. The chain's CDR3 is CASSLLRTSGSYEQYF. The CDR3 DNA follows: TGTGCCAGCAGTTTACTCCGGACTAGCGGGAGCTACGAGCAGTACTTC.

This chain uses TRBV5-1 with TRBJ2-7; a possible D gene is TRBD2 (6 bases). CDR3 length: 15 amino acids. The germline V gene has CDR1 SGHRS and CDR2 YFSETQ. V was shortened by 0 bases and J by 7 bases, with 17 bases between the two germline ends. For the CDR3, the DNA is TGCGCCAGCAGCTTGGTCGGGACTCCCGCTGGGGAGCAGTACTTC. It codes for CASSLVGTPAGEQYF.

The sample holds a few counts of this clone. This rearrangement joins TRBV18 to TRBJ2-4, with TRBD2 matching over 14 bases. Germline lookup yields CDR1 KGHSH and CDR2 LQKENI. Trimming took 2 bases from V and 6 from J; bases not matched to a gene: 12. The CDR3 runs to 19 residues. In DNA form, the CDR3 reads TGTGCCAGCTCACCAAGGGGGACTAGCGGGAGAAGGATGGGAAACATTCAGTACTTC. It translates to CASSPRGTSGRRMGNIQYF. The full variable domain, rest sourced from reference TRBV18 and TRBJ2-4, is NAGVMQNPRHLVRRRGQEARLRCSPMKGHSHVYWYRQLPEEGLKFMVYLQKENIIDESGMPKERFSAEFPKEGPSILRIQQVVRGDSAAYFCASSPRGTSGRRMGNIQYFGAGTRLSVL.

The table lists this clone with a count of one. The J gene is TRBJ2-3, the V gene TRBV28, with TRBD2 matching over 13 bases. Germline assignment: CDR1 MDHEN and CDR2 SYDVKM. The trim removed 5 bases at V and 0 bases at J, leaving 8 bases unmatched. The CDR3 is 18 residues long. CDR3 sequence reads: CASSPFPGLAGSTDTQYF. The CDR3 DNA follows: TGTGCCAGCAGTCCTTTCCCGGGACTAGCGGGAAGCACAGATACGCAGTATTTT.

V usage is TRBV11-2 and J usage is TRBJ2-7; 13 bases align to TRBD2. This CDR3 has 15 amino acids. The V gene end was trimmed by 5 bases and the J gene end by 2 bases; junction bases not matched to a gene: 3. Germline CDR1 and CDR2: SGHAT and FQNNGV. The CDR3 spells CASSQLAGGPYEQYF. CDR3 DNA: TGTGCCAGCAGCCAACTAGCGGGAGGGCCCTACGAGCAGTACTTC.

The CDR3 loop reads CASSVRTGSGTEAFF. CDR3 nucleotide sequence: TGTGCCAGCAGCGTCCGGACAGGTTCCGGCACTGAAGCTTTCTTT. This rearrangement joins TRBV7-2 to TRBJ1-1; 7 bases align to TRBD1. The CDR3 covers 15 residues. V gave up 5 bases and J gave up 4 bases; unmatched junction bases: 10. The germline CDR1 and CDR2 sequences are SGHTA and FQGNSA.

CDR3 in DNA: TGTGCCTGGAGTTCCCGGGGGGAAGCTTTCTTT. This gives the protein CAWSSRGEAFF. This chain connects TRBV30 to TRBJ1-1; tentative D call: TRBD1 (5 bases). Germline CDR1 reads GTSNPN; CDR2 reads SVGIG (reference sequence). The CDR3 length is 11 residues. Trimming pared 2 bases from V and 8 bases from J, leaving 9 bases between.

This clone has only one observation. This sequence joins TRBV21-1 and TRBJ2-3; the table names TRBD1, a call not compared with the DNA. TRBV21-1 is shown as a pseudogene. The CDR3 length is 12 residues. This chain's CDR3 is CASAVRGGTQYF. The DNA of the CDR3 is TGTGCCAGCGCTGTGAGAGGGGGTACGCAGTATTTT.